The rows below give T cell receptor beta chains drawn from one sample of a study of cytomegalovirus exposure and HLA in healthy donors. TCRdb's copy holds only in-frame clones and misses some; the assay was immunoSEQ multiplex PCR. The sample includes 75,000 to 95,000 clones, approximately 66% of them seen just once. Sample: PBMCs. These receptors all stem from a man aged 30 to 45 in good health and CMV-seronegative. The CDR3 runs from the conserved cysteine through the conserved F or W. The order of the fields is J gene, D gene, clone size, V gene, CDR3 DNA, CDR3 protein. The D gene is left open where the match is weak. Not all rows give a size; the values are once, few, many and, for expanded clones, a class.

j_call: TRBJ2-3; d_call: TRBD2; clone_size: -; v_call: TRBV7-2; cdr3_nt: TGTGCCAGCAGCTCCCGGGGGACTAGGCGTTTT; cdr3_aa: CASSSRGTRRF
j_call: TRBJ1-5; d_call: -; clone_size: once; v_call: TRBV18; cdr3_nt: TGTGCCAGCTCACCACCGTCCGGTCAGCCCCAGCATTTT; cdr3_aa: CASSPPSGQPQHF
j_call: TRBJ2-1; d_call: TRBD1; clone_size: -; v_call: TRBV7-9; cdr3_nt: TGTGCCAGCAGCCGGACAGGGAATGAGCAGTTCTTC; cdr3_aa: CASSRTGNEQFF
j_call: TRBJ2-1; d_call: TRBD2; clone_size: -; v_call: TRBV5-4; cdr3_nt: TGTGCCAGCAGCTTTCCGGGGGGTAACAATGAGCAGTTCTTC; cdr3_aa: CASSFPGGNNEQFF
j_call: TRBJ1-6; d_call: TRBD1; clone_size: -; v_call: TRBV9; cdr3_nt: TGTGCCAGCAGCGCAGCGGACAGGGCTAATTCACCCCTCCACTTT; cdr3_aa: CASSAADRANSPLHF
j_call: TRBJ1-6; d_call: -; clone_size: -; v_call: TRBV6-6; cdr3_nt: TGTGCCAGCAGTTACGAAAGGGGTAATTCACCCCTCCACTTT; cdr3_aa: CASSYERGNSPLHF
j_call: TRBJ2-7; d_call: TRBD1; clone_size: -; v_call: TRBV19; cdr3_nt: TGTGCCAGTAGTAATCCGGGACAGGGGACCTCCTACGAGCAGTACTTC; cdr3_aa: CASSNPGQGTSYEQYF
j_call: TRBJ2-3; d_call: TRBD2; clone_size: once; v_call: TRBV5-4; cdr3_nt: TGTGCCAGCAGCTTCGGCGGGAGTAAGACAGATACGCAGTATTTT; cdr3_aa: CASSFGGSKTDTQYF
j_call: TRBJ2-7; d_call: -; clone_size: -; v_call: TRBV5-8; cdr3_nt: TGTGCCAGCAGCTTCCCTTCGCGCAGGGCCTACGAGCAGTACTTC; cdr3_aa: CASSFPSRRAYEQYF
j_call: TRBJ2-7; d_call: TRBD2; clone_size: few; v_call: TRBV5-1; cdr3_nt: TGCGCCAGCAGACAGACGGGGGGGAACTCCTACGAGCAGTACTTC; cdr3_aa: CASRQTGGNSYEQYF
j_call: TRBJ2-2; d_call: TRBD1; clone_size: -; v_call: TRBV6-5; cdr3_nt: TGTGCCAGCAGTGCCCGACAGGGGGCTATAGGGGAGCTGTTTTTT; cdr3_aa: CASSARQGAIGELFF
j_call: TRBJ1-3; d_call: -; clone_size: -; v_call: TRBV18; cdr3_nt: TGTGCCAGCTCACCAGGACTCCGCTCTGGAAACACCATATATTTT; cdr3_aa: CASSPGLRSGNTIYF
j_call: TRBJ1-1; d_call: TRBD1; clone_size: -; v_call: TRBV7-9; cdr3_nt: TGTGCCAGCAGGGATTCAACAGGGGCCCCTGAAGCTTTCTTT; cdr3_aa: CASRDSTGAPEAFF
j_call: TRBJ2-2; d_call: -; clone_size: once; v_call: TRBV5-8; cdr3_nt: TGTGCCAGCAGCTTGCCCCGGGACAACTCGAACACCGGGGAGCTGTTTTTT; cdr3_aa: CASSLPRDNSNTGELFF
j_call: TRBJ2-5; d_call: -; clone_size: few; v_call: TRBV4-1; cdr3_nt: TGCGCCAGCAGCCAAGTCGGGGGGCTACACGAGACCCAGTACTTC; cdr3_aa: CASSQVGGLHETQYF
j_call: TRBJ2-1; d_call: -; clone_size: -; v_call: TRBV12-5; cdr3_nt: TGTGCTAGTGGTTTATACTCCTACAATGAGCAGTTCTTC; cdr3_aa: CASGLYSYNEQFF
j_call: TRBJ1-1; d_call: TRBD1; clone_size: -; v_call: TRBV5-5; cdr3_nt: TGTGCCAGCAGCATGGGACAGGGGGCGTCAATAATTTTTGAAGCTTTCTTT; cdr3_aa: CASSMGQGASIIFEAFF
j_call: TRBJ1-2; d_call: -; clone_size: -; v_call: TRBV10-3; cdr3_nt: TGTGCCATCAGGTCGGACAGTAGGGACTATGGCTACACCTTC; cdr3_aa: CAIRSDSRDYGYTF
j_call: TRBJ2-1; d_call: TRBD1; clone_size: -; v_call: TRBV30; cdr3_nt: TGTGCCTGCGATTTCGAAGGGGGCGCGTACAATGAGCAGTTCTTC; cdr3_aa: CACDFEGGAYNEQFF
j_call: TRBJ2-1; d_call: -; clone_size: few; v_call: TRBV5-1; cdr3_nt: TGCGCCAGCCGCCCGGACTCGCGCGGCAATGAGCAGTTCTTC; cdr3_aa: CASRPDSRGNEQFF
j_call: TRBJ2-7; d_call: -; clone_size: -; v_call: TRBV7-9; cdr3_nt: TGTGCCAGCAGCTTCAGGACAGCCGGTTCCTACGAGCAGTACTTC; cdr3_aa: CASSFRTAGSYEQYF
j_call: TRBJ1-2; d_call: TRBD1; clone_size: -; v_call: TRBV18; cdr3_nt: TGTGCCAGCTCATCTAGGGGACAGGGGGATGGCTACACCTTC; cdr3_aa: CASSSRGQGDGYTF
j_call: TRBJ2-7; d_call: TRBD2; clone_size: -; v_call: TRBV2; cdr3_nt: TGTGCCAGCAGTCCTCTGGAGCGGGGACTCTACGAGCAGTACTTC; cdr3_aa: CASSPLERGLYEQYF
j_call: TRBJ2-7; d_call: TRBD1; clone_size: -; v_call: TRBV19; cdr3_nt: TGTGCCAGTGACCGAGGACAGGGGTTTTCCAGGCAGTACTTC; cdr3_aa: CASDRGQGFSRQYF
j_call: TRBJ1-2; d_call: TRBD1; clone_size: -; v_call: TRBV27; cdr3_nt: TGTGCCAGCAGGTACAGGGGGTTTGACTATGGCTACACCTTC; cdr3_aa: CASRYRGFDYGYTF
j_call: TRBJ2-3; d_call: -; clone_size: -; v_call: TRBV4-3; cdr3_nt: TGCGCCAGCAGCCAAGGATGGGGGCGGAGCACAGATACGCAGTATTTT; cdr3_aa: CASSQGWGRSTDTQYF
j_call: TRBJ2-1; d_call: -; clone_size: -; v_call: TRBV4-1; cdr3_nt: TGCGCCAGCAGCCAAGACCCGCGGGGAGAGCAGTTCTTC; cdr3_aa: CASSQDPRGEQFF
j_call: TRBJ1-1; d_call: -; clone_size: -; v_call: TRBV15; cdr3_nt: TGTGCCACCAGCAAAACTTTGAACACTGAAGCTTTCTTT; cdr3_aa: CATSKTLNTEAFF
j_call: TRBJ1-4; d_call: TRBD1; clone_size: -; v_call: TRBV6-5; cdr3_nt: TGTGCCAGCACCCGGGACAGGAATGAAAAACTGTTTTTT; cdr3_aa: CASTRDRNEKLFF
j_call: TRBJ2-7; d_call: TRBD1; clone_size: few; v_call: TRBV6-5; cdr3_nt: TGTGCCAGCAGTCACCCCGGGACAGTAGAGGAGCAGTACTTC; cdr3_aa: CASSHPGTVEEQYF
j_call: TRBJ2-5; d_call: -; clone_size: -; v_call: TRBV11-1; cdr3_nt: TGTGCCAGCAGCTTAGCCTGGACAGAAGGGGATGAGACCCAGTACTTC; cdr3_aa: CASSLAWTEGDETQYF
j_call: TRBJ2-7; d_call: -; clone_size: -; v_call: TRBV6-5; cdr3_nt: TGTGCCAGCAGCCGCGGGACTCCCAGCTCCTACGAGCAGTACTTC; cdr3_aa: CASSRGTPSSYEQYF
j_call: TRBJ2-1; d_call: TRBD2; clone_size: -; v_call: TRBV4-1; cdr3_nt: TGCGCCAGCGCACGGCTAGCGGGGGGGGATGAGCAGTTCTTC; cdr3_aa: CASARLAGGDEQFF
j_call: TRBJ1-2; d_call: -; clone_size: -; v_call: TRBV9; cdr3_nt: TGTGCCAGCAGCGTAGGACAGGTTAACTATGGCTACACCTTC; cdr3_aa: CASSVGQVNYGYTF
j_call: TRBJ1-1; d_call: TRBD1; clone_size: -; v_call: TRBV5-4; cdr3_nt: TGTGCCAGCAGCTTGGGACAGGGGAGGAACTCTGAAGCTTTCTTT; cdr3_aa: CASSLGQGRNSEAFF
j_call: TRBJ2-1; d_call: TRBD2; clone_size: -; v_call: TRBV11-2; cdr3_nt: TGTGCCAGCAGCCTAAGCGGGGGGTCTTTAAGTGAGCAGTTCTTC; cdr3_aa: CASSLSGGSLSEQFF
j_call: TRBJ2-7; d_call: -; clone_size: -; v_call: TRBV7-6; cdr3_nt: TGTGCCAGCAGCTTAAACCGCAGGGGTAGCGCCTACGAGCAGTACTTC; cdr3_aa: CASSLNRRGSAYEQYF
j_call: TRBJ2-3; d_call: TRBD2; clone_size: -; v_call: TRBV4-3; cdr3_nt: TGCGCCAGCAGCCGGGAGGCTAGCGGGGGGGCGTCGCAGTATTTT; cdr3_aa: CASSREASGGASQYF
j_call: TRBJ1-4; d_call: -; clone_size: few; v_call: TRBV28; cdr3_nt: TGTGCCAGCAGTTTAACGCGCCATGAAAAACTGTTTTTT; cdr3_aa: CASSLTRHEKLFF
j_call: TRBJ1-2; d_call: -; clone_size: -; v_call: TRBV7-2; cdr3_nt: TGTGCCAGCAGCTTAGGTCCCGGGTATGGCTACACCTTC; cdr3_aa: CASSLGPGYGYTF
j_call: TRBJ2-7; d_call: -; clone_size: -; v_call: TRBV5-1; cdr3_nt: TGCGCCAGCAACACCACTACTCCTGACAGATCCTACGAGCAGTACTTC; cdr3_aa: CASNTTTPDRSYEQYF
j_call: TRBJ2-5; d_call: TRBD2; clone_size: -; v_call: TRBV19; cdr3_nt: TGTGCCAGTAGTACACAGCGGGGATCGCAAGAGACCCAGTACTTC; cdr3_aa: CASSTQRGSQETQYF
j_call: TRBJ2-5; d_call: -; clone_size: -; v_call: TRBV7-9; cdr3_nt: TGTGCCAGCAGCTTAGAGTCAGTCCAAGAGACCCAGTACTTC; cdr3_aa: CASSLESVQETQYF
j_call: TRBJ2-7; d_call: TRBD2; clone_size: -; v_call: TRBV9; cdr3_nt: TGTGCCAGCAGCCCCCCGGGACTAGCGGGAGCTGAGCAGTACTTC; cdr3_aa: CASSPPGLAGAEQYF
j_call: TRBJ1-2; d_call: TRBD1; clone_size: few; v_call: TRBV5-1; cdr3_nt: TGCGCCAGCAGCTCAGGGGGTGGGAACTATGGCTACACCTTC; cdr3_aa: CASSSGGGNYGYTF
j_call: TRBJ2-7; d_call: TRBD2; clone_size: few; v_call: TRBV9; cdr3_nt: TGTGCCAGCAGCCTCCGGGGGGGAGTTTCCTACGAGCAGTACTTC; cdr3_aa: CASSLRGGVSYEQYF
j_call: TRBJ1-1; d_call: -; clone_size: -; v_call: TRBV18; cdr3_nt: TGTGCCAGCTCTCTAGACCTGAACACTGAAGCTTTCTTT; cdr3_aa: CASSLDLNTEAFF
j_call: TRBJ2-7; d_call: -; clone_size: -; v_call: TRBV19; cdr3_nt: TGTGCCAGTAGTATAGATCGGTGGAGGGCCGAGCAGTACTTC; cdr3_aa: CASSIDRWRAEQYF
j_call: TRBJ1-2; d_call: TRBD1; clone_size: -; v_call: TRBV7-9; cdr3_nt: TGTGCCAGCAGCGAGGGACAGGGACTACGCTACACCTTC; cdr3_aa: CASSEGQGLRYTF
j_call: TRBJ2-3; d_call: TRBD2; clone_size: -; v_call: TRBV19; cdr3_nt: TGTGCCAGTAGGTCTAGCGGGGGCGGGACAGATACGCAGTATTTT; cdr3_aa: CASRSSGGGTDTQYF
j_call: TRBJ2-7; d_call: -; clone_size: -; v_call: TRBV5-6; cdr3_nt: TGTGCCAGCAGCCTTTTGGGGCAATCTTATCGGGAGCAGTACTTC; cdr3_aa: CASSLLGQSYREQYF